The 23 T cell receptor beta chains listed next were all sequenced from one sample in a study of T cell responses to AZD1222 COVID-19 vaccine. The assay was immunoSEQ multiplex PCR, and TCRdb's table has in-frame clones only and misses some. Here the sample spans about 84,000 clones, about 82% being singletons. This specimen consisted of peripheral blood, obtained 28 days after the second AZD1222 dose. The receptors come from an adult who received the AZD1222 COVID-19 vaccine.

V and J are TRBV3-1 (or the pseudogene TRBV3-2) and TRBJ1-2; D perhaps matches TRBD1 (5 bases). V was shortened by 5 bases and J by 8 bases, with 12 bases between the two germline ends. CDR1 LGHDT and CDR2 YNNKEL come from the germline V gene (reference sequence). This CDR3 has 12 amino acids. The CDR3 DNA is TGTGCCAGCAGCTCCCTCGGGGACGGCTACACCTTC. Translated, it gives CASSSLGDGYTF.

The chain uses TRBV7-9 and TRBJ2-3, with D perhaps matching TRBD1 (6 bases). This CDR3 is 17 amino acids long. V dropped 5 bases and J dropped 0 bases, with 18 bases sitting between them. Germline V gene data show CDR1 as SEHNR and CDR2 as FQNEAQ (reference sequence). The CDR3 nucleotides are TGTGCCAGCAGCCCCTGGGTGACAGGCCTGAGCACAGATACGCAGTATTTT. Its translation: CASSPWVTGLSTDTQYF.

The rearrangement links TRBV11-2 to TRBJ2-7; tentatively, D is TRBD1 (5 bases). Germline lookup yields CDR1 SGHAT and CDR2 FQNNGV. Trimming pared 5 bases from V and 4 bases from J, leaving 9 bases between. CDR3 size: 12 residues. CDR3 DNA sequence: TGTGCCAGCAGCCCAAGGGGATACGAGCAGTACTTC. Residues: CASSPRGYEQYF.

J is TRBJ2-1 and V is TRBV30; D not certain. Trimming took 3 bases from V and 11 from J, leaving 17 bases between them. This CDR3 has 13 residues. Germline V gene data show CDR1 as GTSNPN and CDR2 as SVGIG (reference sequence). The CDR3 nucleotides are TGTGCCTGGAGGCCCATTGGCCTTTTTCAGCAGTTCTTC. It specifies CAWRPIGLFQQFF.

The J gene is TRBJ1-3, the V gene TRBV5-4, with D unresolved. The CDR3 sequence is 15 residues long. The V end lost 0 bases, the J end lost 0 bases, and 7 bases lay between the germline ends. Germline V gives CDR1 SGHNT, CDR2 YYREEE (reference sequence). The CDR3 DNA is TGTGCCAGCAGCTTGGCCAGCTACTCTGGAAACACCATATATTTT. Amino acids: CASSLASYSGNTIYF.

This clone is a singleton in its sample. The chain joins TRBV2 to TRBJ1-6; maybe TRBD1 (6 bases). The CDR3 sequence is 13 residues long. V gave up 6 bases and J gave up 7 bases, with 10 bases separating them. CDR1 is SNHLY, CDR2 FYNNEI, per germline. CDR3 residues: CASRDSWNSPLHF. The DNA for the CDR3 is TGTGCCAGCAGGGACAGCTGGAATTCACCCCTCCACTTT. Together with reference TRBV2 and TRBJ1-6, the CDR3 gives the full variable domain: EPEVTQTPSHQVTQMGQEVILRCVPISNHLYFYWYRQILGQKVEFLVSFYNNEISEKSEIFDDQFSVERPDGSNFTLKIRSTKLEDSAMYFCASRDSWNSPLHFGNGTRLTVT.

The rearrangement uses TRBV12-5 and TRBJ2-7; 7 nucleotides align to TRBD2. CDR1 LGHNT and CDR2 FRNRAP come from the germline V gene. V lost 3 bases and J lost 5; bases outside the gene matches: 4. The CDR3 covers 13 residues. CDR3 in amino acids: CASGFGTSDEQYF. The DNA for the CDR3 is TGTGCTAGTGGTTTTGGAACTAGCGACGAGCAGTACTTC.

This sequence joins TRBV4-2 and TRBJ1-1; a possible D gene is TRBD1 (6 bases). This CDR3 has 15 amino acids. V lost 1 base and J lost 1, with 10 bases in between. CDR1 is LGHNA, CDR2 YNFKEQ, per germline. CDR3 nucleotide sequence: TGTGCCAGCAGCCAAGTAGCACAGGGGAACACTGAAGCTTTCTTT. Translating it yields CASSQVAQGNTEAFF.

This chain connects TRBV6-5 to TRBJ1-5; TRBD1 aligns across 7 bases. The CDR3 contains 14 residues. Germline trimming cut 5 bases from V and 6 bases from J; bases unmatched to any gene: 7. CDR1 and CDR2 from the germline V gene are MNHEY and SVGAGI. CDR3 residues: CASSQRGRSQPQHF. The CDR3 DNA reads TGTGCCAGCAGTCAGAGGGGGCGAAGTCAGCCCCAGCATTTT.

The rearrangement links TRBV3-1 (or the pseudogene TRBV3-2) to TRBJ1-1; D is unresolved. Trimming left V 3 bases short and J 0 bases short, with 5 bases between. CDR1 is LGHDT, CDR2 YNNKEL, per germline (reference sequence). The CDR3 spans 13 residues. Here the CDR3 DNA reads TGTGCCAGCAGCCAGTCAGTGAACACTGAAGCTTTCTTT. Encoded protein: CASSQSVNTEAFF.

CDR3 DNA sequence: TGTGCCAGCAGTGGCCTTGGGGGCACTGAAGCTTTCTTT. This encodes CASSGLGGTEAFF. The chain links TRBV2 to TRBJ1-1; tentatively, D is TRBD1 (5 bases). Germline V gene lookup returns CDR1 SNHLY and CDR2 FYNNEI. Trimming took off 4 bases at V and 4 bases at J, with 10 bases between the two ends. The CDR3 has 13 amino acids.

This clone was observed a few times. The CDR3 region is CASSIVSGYSNQPQHF. The CDR3, as DNA: TGTGCCAGTAGTATAGTATCCGGGTATAGCAATCAGCCCCAGCATTTT. The chain combines TRBV19 with TRBJ1-5; D is unclear. CDR3 length: 16 residues. Deletions cut 1 base from V and 0 bases from J, with 10 bases between. Germline V CDR1 and CDR2: LNHDA, SQIVND (reference sequence).

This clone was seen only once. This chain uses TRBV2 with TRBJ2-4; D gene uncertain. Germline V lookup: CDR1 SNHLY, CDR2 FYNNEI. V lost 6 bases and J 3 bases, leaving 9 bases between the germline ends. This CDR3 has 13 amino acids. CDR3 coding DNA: TGTGCCAGCAGGGGCCTTGGCAAAAACATTCAGTACTTC. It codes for CASRGLGKNIQYF.

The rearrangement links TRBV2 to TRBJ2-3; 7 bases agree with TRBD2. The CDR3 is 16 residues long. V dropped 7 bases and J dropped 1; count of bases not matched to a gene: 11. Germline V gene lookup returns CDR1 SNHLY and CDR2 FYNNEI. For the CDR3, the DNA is TGTGCCAGCATTCTCGGCGGGAGACGCGGCACAGATACGCAGTATTTT. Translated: CASILGGRRGTDTQYF.

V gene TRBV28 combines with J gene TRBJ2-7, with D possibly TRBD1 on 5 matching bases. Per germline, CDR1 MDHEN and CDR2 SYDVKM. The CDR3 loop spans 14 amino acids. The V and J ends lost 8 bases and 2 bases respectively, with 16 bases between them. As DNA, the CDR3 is TGTGCCAGCCTCCCGGGTAGGGGAACCTACGAGCAGTACTTC. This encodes CASLPGRGTYEQYF.

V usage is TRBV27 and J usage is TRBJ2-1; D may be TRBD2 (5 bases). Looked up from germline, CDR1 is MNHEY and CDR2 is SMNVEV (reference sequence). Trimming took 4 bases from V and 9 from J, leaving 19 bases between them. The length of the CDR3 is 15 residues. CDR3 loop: CASSWLRAGSGEQFF. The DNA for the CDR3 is TGTGCCAGCAGTTGGTTGAGGGCGGGTAGTGGTGAGCAGTTCTTC.

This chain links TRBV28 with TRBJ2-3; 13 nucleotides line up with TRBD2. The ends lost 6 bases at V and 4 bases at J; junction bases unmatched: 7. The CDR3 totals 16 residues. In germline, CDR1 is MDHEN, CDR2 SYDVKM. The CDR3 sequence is CASRAGLAGVADTQYF. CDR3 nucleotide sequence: TGTGCCAGCAGGGCCGGACTAGCGGGAGTTGCAGATACGCAGTATTTT.

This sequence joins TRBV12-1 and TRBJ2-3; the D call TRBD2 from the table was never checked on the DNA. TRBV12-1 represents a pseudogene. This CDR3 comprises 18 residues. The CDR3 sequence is CASSFTPGLAGVPDTQYF. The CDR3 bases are TGTGCCAGCAGCTTCACCCCGGGACTAGCGGGAGTACCAGATACGCAGTATTTT.

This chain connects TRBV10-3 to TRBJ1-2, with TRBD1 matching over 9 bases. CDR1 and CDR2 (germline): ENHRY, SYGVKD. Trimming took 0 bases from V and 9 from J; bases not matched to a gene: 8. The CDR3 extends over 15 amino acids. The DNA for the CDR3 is TGTGCCATCAGTGAGTCCGGGGACAGGGTAAGGAGCTACACCTTC. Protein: CAISESGDRVRSYTF.

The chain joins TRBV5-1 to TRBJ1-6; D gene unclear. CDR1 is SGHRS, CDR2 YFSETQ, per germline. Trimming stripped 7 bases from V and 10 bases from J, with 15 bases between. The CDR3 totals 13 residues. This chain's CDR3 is CASPQWSGSPLHF. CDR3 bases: TGCGCCAGCCCCCAGTGGTCCGGGTCACCCCTCCACTTT.

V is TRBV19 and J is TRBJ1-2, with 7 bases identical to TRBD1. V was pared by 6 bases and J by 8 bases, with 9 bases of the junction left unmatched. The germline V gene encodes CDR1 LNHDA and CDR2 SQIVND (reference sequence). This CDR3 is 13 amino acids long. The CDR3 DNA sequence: TGTGCCAGTAGACGCGACAGGGATGCGGGCTACACCTTC. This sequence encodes CASRRDRDAGYTF.

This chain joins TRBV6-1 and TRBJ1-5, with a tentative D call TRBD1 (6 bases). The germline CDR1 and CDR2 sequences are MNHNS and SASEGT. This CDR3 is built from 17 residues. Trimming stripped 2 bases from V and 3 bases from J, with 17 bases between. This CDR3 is CASSEWGGLPPNQPQHF. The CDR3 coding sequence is TGTGCCAGCAGTGAATGGGGGGGCCTTCCCCCCAATCAGCCCCAGCATTTT.

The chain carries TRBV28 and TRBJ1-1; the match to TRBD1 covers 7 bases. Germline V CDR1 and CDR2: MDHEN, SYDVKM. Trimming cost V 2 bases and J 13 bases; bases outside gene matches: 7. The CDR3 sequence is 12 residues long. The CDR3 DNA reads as TGTGCCAGCAGTTTAGGGGGCAGGGGGGGTTTCTTT. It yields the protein CASSLGGRGGFF.